This TCR beta chain is drawn from a study of T cells in localized non-small cell lung cancer. In germline, CDR1 is ENHRY, CDR2 SYGVKD. Trimming took off 3 bases at V and 0 bases at J, with 9 bases between the two ends. This CDR3 is 16 amino acids long. This clone was seen a handful of times. Its antigen is unidentified. Profiling relied on immunoSEQ multiplex PCR, and the TCRdb table lists in-frame clones only, not all of them. The repertoire holds 35,000 to 45,000 clones, with about four fifths as singletons. Overall study results and limits: It remains possible that heterogeneity exists, since only one tumor region was sequenced. Maximal T cell clonality occurred in uninvolved adjacent lung, with tumor ranking below it.

The chain links TRBV10-3 to TRBJ2-6; no clear D. This sequence originates from a male donor aged 60 or older with stage III squamous cell lung carcinoma. The material was peripheral blood, obtained before any cancer treatment. This CDR3 is CAISDPDISGANVLTF. The CDR3 DNA reads as TGTGCCATCAGTGACCCCGACATCTCTGGGGCCAACGTCCTGACTTTC.